The TCR beta chain described here comes from a study of vaccination effects on CD4 cells after COVID-19. This table comes from immunoSEQ multiplex PCR, and its TCRdb copy is limited to in-frame clones, with some not included. The repertoire includes 26,000 or so clones, about 70% of them detected once, and approximately 23% sits in the top ten. Germline CDR1 SNHLY, CDR2 FYNNEI. With 8 bases clipped from V and 0 bases from J, the junction kept 13 bases outside the gene matches. This CDR3 comprises 17 residues. Pools of viral peptides were used by the ViraFEST assay to expand antigen-specific CD4+ T cells ahead of sequencing. Subsequent to a culture period of less than twelve days, CD4+ T cells were isolated. Each vaccine recipient was nucleocapsid antibody negative and had no prior SARS-CoV-2 infection. Every well got a few million PBMC, which were grown with about 10 IU/ml IL-2 and around 10 ug/ml peptides. Cultures had half their medium replaced with IL-2 medium on days 3 and 7.

To note about this clone: Its antigen is unidentified.

The rearrangement links TRBV2 to TRBJ1-5; TRBD1 aligns across 7 bases. The TCR comes from a human donor who received a COVID-19 vaccine. The specimen was CD4+ T cells from PBMCs cultured with HCoV-NL63 spike peptides, collected before COVID-19 vaccination. CDR3 sequence (DNA): TGTGCCAGCTGCAGAACAGGGGCCGTGGATAGCAATCAGCCCCAGCATTTT. This encodes CASCRTGAVDSNQPQHF.